This note documents a single TCR beta chain sequence. This record comes from a study of control samples from healthy donors and cancer patients. Germline loops: CDR1 LNHDA, CDR2 SQIVND (reference sequence). The CDR3 has 21 residues. V shed 1 base and J 1 base; nucleotides not matched to a gene: 18. The data were produced by immunoSEQ multiplex PCR, yet TCRdb's version contains in-frame clones alone and is incomplete. Of 15,000 to 20,000 clones in the sample, 84% were seen once. The sequenced sample consisted of PBMCs. The receptor's source is a woman aged 70 to 79 with lung cancer. J is TRBJ1-1 and V is TRBV19; 10 bases map to TRBD1. CDR3 in amino acids: CASSIVASGRRGDRGNTEAFF. Here the CDR3 DNA reads TGTGCCAGTAGTATAGTTGCGTCGGGGAGAAGGGGGGACAGGGGGAACACTGAAGCTTTCTTT.